A single sample gave rise to the 26 T cell receptor beta chains below, sequenced in a study of blood T cell repertoires in COVID-19. Some clones are missing from TCRdb's copy, which holds only in-frame ones; the method was immunoSEQ multiplex PCR. The sample lists 65,000 to 90,000 clones, roughly 90% occurring once. Specimen: peripheral blood. These receptors were collected from a human donor in a cohort sampled during active COVID-19.

The CDR3 DNA reads as TGTGCCAGCAGATTTACAGGGAACCACGAGCAGTACTTC. Translation: CASRFTGNHEQYF. The chain links TRBV6-5 to TRBJ2-7, with D perhaps TRBD1 (6 bases). V lost 6 bases, J lost 5 bases, and 14 bases lay in between. The length of the CDR3 is 13 residues. Germline V gene sequence: CDR1 MNHEY, CDR2 SVGAGI.

The chain recombines TRBV3-1 (or the pseudogene TRBV3-2) with TRBJ1-4; 8 bases fit TRBD1. The CDR3 runs to 16 residues. The germline V gene encodes CDR1 LGHDT and CDR2 YNNKEL (reference sequence). V lost 1 base to trimming and J lost 9 bases; unmatched junction nucleotides: 10. CDR3 sequence: CASSQVNRGWGKKLFF. In nucleotides, the CDR3 is TGTGCCAGCAGCCAAGTCAACAGGGGGTGGGGAAAAAAACTGTTTTTT.

The V and J genes are TRBV10-3 and TRBJ2-1; 14 positions agree with TRBD2. The germline CDR1 and CDR2 sequences are ENHRY and SYGVKD. The CDR3 spans 15 residues. Unmatched junction bases numbered 4, after V lost 0 bases and J lost 12 bases. CDR3 region: CAISESGLAGAMQFF. CDR3 in DNA: TGTGCCATCAGTGAGTCGGGACTAGCGGGGGCTATGCAGTTCTTC.

This chain joins TRBV10-1 and TRBJ1-6, with 7 bases that match TRBD1. The germline V gene encodes CDR1 WNHNN and CDR2 SYGVQD (reference sequence). V lost 10 bases to trimming and J lost 2 bases; unmatched junction nucleotides: 5. CDR3 size: 14 residues. This CDR3 is CATSDRPYNSPLHF. The CDR3 DNA reads TGCGCCACCTCGGACAGGCCCTATAATTCACCCCTCCACTTT.

The chain is built from TRBV12-3 or TRBV12-4 and TRBJ1-5; no clear D gene. This CDR3 is 13 amino acids long. The V and J ends lost 4 bases and 4 bases respectively, with 8 bases between them. The CDR3 sequence is CASSYSRNQPQHF. For the CDR3, the DNA is TGTGCCAGCAGTTATTCCAGGAATCAGCCCCAGCATTTT.

This clone was counted between two and nine times. The chain combines TRBV9 with TRBJ2-7; possible D gene TRBD1, 6 bases. Trimming pared 0 bases from V and 3 bases from J, leaving 13 bases between. Germline CDR1 and CDR2: SGDLS and YYNGEE. The CDR3 length is 15 residues. CDR3 in DNA: TGTGCCAGCAGCGTAGTCCCAGGGGACCTCTACGAGCAGTACTTC. Translated: CASSVVPGDLYEQYF.

The chain has TRBV6-5 and TRBJ1-1; weak D call: TRBD1 (5 bases). Deletions cut 2 bases from V and 5 bases from J, with 15 bases between. Per the germline V gene, CDR1 is MNHEY and CDR2 is SVGAGI. The CDR3 spans 15 residues. CDR3 loop: CASSYGGKISTEAFF. As DNA, the CDR3 is TGTGCCAGCAGTTACGGGGGGAAGATATCTACTGAAGCTTTCTTT.

The chain recombines TRBV5-1 with TRBJ2-3; 8 bases match TRBD2. The CDR3 extends over 15 amino acids. V shed 0 bases and J 4 bases; nucleotides not matched to a gene: 4. Germline-derived CDR1 and CDR2 are SGHRS and YFSETQ. CDR3 coding DNA: TGCGCCAGCAGCTTGGGCGGGGGGCAGGCAGATACGCAGTATTTT. The encoded protein is CASSLGGGQADTQYF. The variable domain in full, with the rest retrieved from reference TRBV5-1 and TRBJ2-3, is KAGVTQTPRYLIKTRGQQVTLSCSPISGHRSVSWYQQTPGQGLQFLFEYFSETQRNKGNFPGRFSGRQFSNSRSEMNVSTLELGDSALYLCASSLGGGQADTQYFGPGTRLTVL.

This chain connects TRBV5-1 to TRBJ1-3, with 7 bases that match TRBD1. After removal of 4 bases from V and 4 bases from J, the junction contained 11 bases not matched to a gene. Germline V lookup: CDR1 SGHRS, CDR2 YFSETQ. The CDR3 consists of 16 residues. This CDR3 reads CASSDGTGVGGNTIYF. CDR3 in DNA: TGCGCCAGCAGCGACGGTACAGGGGTAGGCGGAAACACCATATATTTT.

This chain links TRBV10-3 with TRBJ2-5; D not certain. CDR1 and CDR2 (germline): ENHRY, SYGVKD. The CDR3 runs 12 residues. V was trimmed by 2 bases and J by 4 bases, leaving 5 bases between them. CDR3 sequence: CAISEPSETQYF. CDR3 in DNA: TGTGCCATCAGTGAGCCCTCAGAGACCCAGTACTTC.

The J gene is TRBJ2-6, the V gene TRBV2; 7 nucleotides align to TRBD1. The J segment lost 3 bases and the V segment lost 6 bases, leaving 20 bases of the junction unmatched. This CDR3 is built from 20 residues. Germline V gene sequence: CDR1 SNHLY, CDR2 FYNNEI. CDR3 bases: TGTGCCAGCAGCGTCTCTTTGACCCTACAGGGGATAGTTGGGGCCAACGTCCTGACTTTC. As protein: CASSVSLTLQGIVGANVLTF.

This clone was picked up one time. The genes are TRBV11-2 and TRBJ1-5; D is uncertain. Germline CDR1 SGHAT, CDR2 FQNNGV. Trimming pared 5 bases from V and 0 bases from J, leaving 17 bases between. This CDR3 is built from 17 residues. The DNA for the CDR3 is TGTGCCAGCAGCCCCAGCCTCGGACTTAATAGCAATCAGCCCCAGCATTTT. Its translation: CASSPSLGLNSNQPQHF.

The V gene is TRBV19, the J gene TRBJ1-4, with TRBD1 matching over 7 bases. This CDR3 contains 16 residues. CDR1 is LNHDA and CDR2 is SQIVND in the germline V gene (reference sequence). V gave up 3 bases and J gave up 0 bases; unmatched junction bases: 4. The CDR3 region has the DNA TGTGCCAGTAGTATTGGGACAGCCTCAACTAATGAAAAACTGTTTTTT. It encodes CASSIGTASTNEKLFF. The variable domain in full, with the rest retrieved from reference TRBV19 and TRBJ1-4, is DGGITQSPKYLFRKEGQNVTLSCEQNLNHDAMYWYRQDPGQGLRLIYYSQIVNDFQKGDIAEGYSVSREKKESFPLTVTSAQKNPTAFYLCASSIGTASTNEKLFFGSGTQLSVL.

The chain joins TRBV5-1 to TRBJ1-1; 9 bases fit TRBD1. The CDR3 totals 15 residues. CDR1 and CDR2 from the germline V gene are SGHRS and YFSETQ. V lost 0 bases and J lost 1; bases outside the gene matches: 1. CDR3 sequence reads: CASSLGGQGNTEAFF. The CDR3 DNA is TGCGCCAGCAGCTTGGGGGGACAGGGGAACACTGAAGCTTTCTTT.

This chain uses TRBV7-9 with TRBJ1-1, with D maybe TRBD1 (6 bases). Germline CDR1 SEHNR, CDR2 FQNEAQ (reference sequence). V lost 1 base and J lost 1, with 16 bases in between. This CDR3 contains 17 residues. This CDR3 reads CASSLDVWGHANTEAFF. The DNA for the CDR3 is TGTGCCAGCAGCTTAGACGTCTGGGGGCACGCGAACACTGAAGCTTTCTTT.

This chain uses TRBV13 with TRBJ2-7, with 7 bases aligning to TRBD1. Looked up from germline, CDR1 is PRHDT and CDR2 is FYEKMQ (reference sequence). The CDR3 runs 15 residues. V was pared by 6 bases and J by 2 bases, with 10 bases of the junction left unmatched. Here the CDR3 DNA reads TGTGCCAGCAGTAATAGACAGGGCGACCCCTACGAGCAGTACTTC. The encoded protein is CASSNRQGDPYEQYF.

The rearrangement joins TRBV7-2 to TRBJ1-5, with TRBD1 matching 10 bases. The V gene's germline CDR1 is SGHTA and CDR2 FQGNSA. The CDR3 is made up of 16 amino acids. V lost 5 bases to trimming and J lost 0 bases; unmatched junction nucleotides: 4. The CDR3 is CASSQGQGNSNQPQHF. CDR3 DNA: TGTGCCAGCAGCCAGGGACAGGGGAATAGCAATCAGCCCCAGCATTTT.

This chain joins TRBV11-2 and TRBJ2-3, with D perhaps TRBD1 (5 bases). This CDR3 comprises 13 residues. V shed 5 bases and J shed 13 bases, with 19 bases lying between them. The germline CDR1 and CDR2 sequences are SGHAT and FQNNGV. The CDR3 DNA follows: TGTGCCAGCAGCCCGGACACCGCCAGGTCGAAGTATTTT. This codes for CASSPDTARSKYF.

The sample holds a few counts of this clone. The rearrangement links TRBV3-1 (or the pseudogene TRBV3-2) to TRBJ1-2; D unclear. V lost 0 bases and J lost 7, with 6 bases in between. Germline lookup yields CDR1 LGHDT and CDR2 YNNKEL (reference sequence). The CDR3 is 12 amino acids. This chain's CDR3 is CASSQDRSGYTF. The CDR3 DNA follows: TGTGCCAGCAGCCAAGATCGGAGTGGCTACACCTTC.

The V gene is TRBV28, the J gene TRBJ2-7, with 9 positions matching TRBD2. V lost 3 bases and J lost 1; bases outside the gene matches: 10. The germline V gene encodes CDR1 MDHEN and CDR2 SYDVKM. This CDR3 is 17 amino acids long. CDR3 residues: CASSFRSGGYLSYEQYF. As DNA, the CDR3 is TGTGCCAGCAGTTTCAGAAGCGGGGGGTATCTTTCCTACGAGCAGTACTTC.

This clone was seen only once. J is TRBJ2-3 and V is TRBV3-1 (or the pseudogene TRBV3-2); TRBD2 aligns across 11 bases. Trimming cost V 1 base and J 7 bases; bases outside gene matches: 10. The CDR3 spans 17 residues. Germline CDR1 is LGHDT and CDR2 is YNNKEL (reference sequence). The CDR3 reads CASSQVRIAGGPNTQYF. The DNA for the CDR3 is TGTGCCAGCAGCCAAGTGAGAATAGCGGGGGGGCCCAATACGCAGTATTTT.

V is TRBV11-2 and J is TRBJ2-5; possibly TRBD2 for D (6 bases). V lost 1 base and J 2 bases, leaving 8 bases between the germline ends. Germline-derived CDR1 and CDR2 are SGHAT and FQNNGV. This CDR3 has 14 amino acids. The CDR3 spells CASSLGGEQETQYF. CDR3 coding DNA: TGTGCCAGCAGCTTAGGGGGGGAACAAGAGACCCAGTACTTC.

V usage is TRBV7-8 and J usage is TRBJ1-1; the D gene is possibly TRBD1 (5 bases). Germline values: CDR1 SGHVS, CDR2 FQNEAQ. The CDR3 contains 14 residues. Between the trimmed V and J ends, which lost 3 bases and 0 bases, there was a span of 8 bases. CDR3 DNA: TGTGCCAGCAGCTTGGGGGGGTTGAACACTGAAGCTTTCTTT. Amino acids: CASSLGGLNTEAFF.

CDR3 sequence: CASSLDGGLAGFETQYF. The CDR3 DNA sequence: TGTGCCAGCAGCCTCGACGGGGGACTAGCGGGCTTTGAGACCCAGTACTTC. The chain links TRBV11-2 to TRBJ2-5, with 12 bases matching TRBD2. CDR1 and CDR2 from the germline V gene are SGHAT and FQNNGV. The CDR3 extends over 17 amino acids. V lost 5 bases and J lost 5; bases outside the gene matches: 12. The whole variable domain, filled in from reference TRBV11-2 and TRBJ2-5, reads EAGVAQSPRYKIIEKRQSVAFWCNPISGHATLYWYQQILGQGPKLLIQFQNNGVVDDSQLPKDRFSAERLKGVDSTLKIQPAKLEDSAVYLCASSLDGGLAGFETQYFGPGTRLLVL.

V and J are TRBV27 and TRBJ2-7; TRBD1 agrees at 7 bases. The CDR3 has 13 amino acids. The germline V gene has CDR1 MNHEY and CDR2 SMNVEV (reference sequence). The trim removed 7 bases at V and 5 bases at J, leaving 8 bases unmatched. CDR3 coding DNA: TGTGCCAGCAAACGAGGGGGCATGGACGAGCAGTACTTC. The encoded protein is CASKRGGMDEQYF.

The rearrangement links TRBV2 to TRBJ2-7; weak D call: TRBD1 (6 bases). Trimming pared 8 bases from V and 5 bases from J, leaving 13 bases between. This CDR3 spans 12 amino acids. The V gene's germline CDR1 is SNHLY and CDR2 FYNNEI. CDR3 protein: CASGEQGNEQYF. The CDR3, as DNA: TGTGCCAGCGGGGAACAGGGAAACGAGCAGTACTTC.